The 32 T cell receptor beta chains below come from one sample, sequenced in a study of T cell repertoires in cytomegalovirus infection. One entry per CDR3 protein results from TCRdb running MiXCR on the reads. The sample lists 350,000 to 400,000 distinct CDR3 sequences, about 35% seen once, with roughly 14% in the top ten. Which antigens these TCRs recognize remains unknown. The sample in question was cultured PBMCs, obtained from culture after CMV antigen stimulation. The source of these receptors is a human donor in good health (CMV status not recorded). Some clones in this sample may be carry-over from other donors' samples.

This clonotype was detected a few times. This rearrangement joins TRBV29-1 to TRBJ2-1, with D tentatively TRBD2 (5 bases). Germline loops: CDR1 SQVTM, CDR2 ANQGSEA. V dropped 6 bases and J dropped 0 bases, with 15 bases sitting between them. This CDR3 spans 15 amino acids. For the CDR3, the DNA is TGCAGCGTGGCCTGGCGGAGGAGCTCCTACAATGAGCAGTTCTTC. The encoded protein is CSVAWRRSSYNEQFF.

The genes are TRBV7-2 and TRBJ2-4, with D perhaps TRBD2 (6 bases). Germline values: CDR1 SGHTA, CDR2 FQGNSA. CDR3 length: 14 residues. Trimming left V 5 bases short and J 6 bases short, with 14 bases between. Written as DNA, the CDR3 is TGTGCCAGCAGCAGGAGGGAACGACTAAACATTCAGTACTTC. This translates into CASSRRERLNIQYF.

This clonotype was recorded once. The chain has TRBV7-2 and TRBJ2-3, with 7 positions matching TRBD2. Germline trimming cut 2 bases from V and 4 bases from J; bases unmatched to any gene: 9. The germline gives CDR1 SGHTA, CDR2 FQGNSA. The CDR3 length is 16 residues. CDR3 sequence: CASSLLRLASADTQYF. CDR3 nucleotide sequence: TGTGCCAGCAGCTTATTAAGACTAGCTTCCGCAGATACGCAGTATTTT.

The chain joins TRBV14 to TRBJ2-1; D not resolved. Germline V gives CDR1 SGHDN, CDR2 FVKESK. V dropped 1 base and J dropped 0 bases, with 7 bases sitting between them. This CDR3 has 15 residues. The CDR3 protein is CASSQVERSYNEQFF. The CDR3, as DNA: TGTGCCAGCAGCCAAGTCGAACGCTCCTACAATGAGCAGTTCTTC.

CDR3 bases: TGTGCCATCAGAGGGACTAGCGGGCCAAACACCGGGGAGCTGTTTTTT. Its translation: CAIRGTSGPNTGELFF. The rearrangement uses TRBV10-3 and TRBJ2-2, with TRBD2 matching 12 bases. The V gene end was trimmed by 6 bases and the J gene end by 2 bases; junction bases not matched to a gene: 4. Germline assignment: CDR1 ENHRY and CDR2 SYGVKD. The CDR3 sequence is 16 residues long.

As DNA, the CDR3 is TGTGCCAGCAGTCCCGGGAACTCCTACAATGAGCAGTTCTTC. Translation: CASSPGNSYNEQFF. The chain is built from TRBV12-3 or TRBV12-4 and TRBJ2-1; a weak D match, TRBD2 (5 bases). Trimming took off 5 bases at V and 0 bases at J, with 8 bases between the two ends. The CDR3 sequence is 14 residues long.

This clonotype was counted a few times. The CDR3 DNA follows: TGTGCCAGCTCACCACCTGGGCTAGTTGGTGAGCAGTTCTTC. Residues: CASSPPGLVGEQFF. This rearrangement joins TRBV18 to TRBJ2-1; D is unresolved. The CDR3 has 14 residues. V was cut by 0 bases and J by 9 bases, with 12 bases left in between. CDR1 is KGHSH and CDR2 is LQKENI in the germline V gene.

In this sample, this clonotype turned up a few times. The genes are TRBV7-2 and TRBJ1-1; D remains unclear. The germline V gene has CDR1 SGHTA and CDR2 FQGNSA. V was cut by 3 bases and J by 0 bases, with 8 bases left in between. The CDR3 length is 14 residues. CDR3 loop: CASSFVRMNTEAFF. The CDR3 region has the DNA TGTGCCAGCAGCTTTGTCAGGATGAACACTGAAGCTTTCTTT.

The chain couples TRBV19 to TRBJ2-1; no reliable D call. The CDR3 consists of 13 residues. Germline V lookup: CDR1 LNHDA, CDR2 SQIVND (reference sequence). The V gene lost 6 bases and the J gene lost 6 bases, with 12 bases spanning the gap. The CDR3 bases are TGTGCCAGTAGGTTAGATCAGGTCAATGAGCAGTTCTTC. As protein: CASRLDQVNEQFF.

This chain connects TRBV7-2 to TRBJ2-5, with unresolved D. Germline assignment: CDR1 SGHTA and CDR2 FQGNSA. The length of the CDR3 is 14 residues. Deletions cut 3 bases from V and 5 bases from J, with 13 bases between. The CDR3 sequence is CASSFPWKMETQYF. The CDR3 DNA reads as TGTGCCAGCAGCTTCCCATGGAAAATGGAGACCCAGTACTTC.

CDR3 in amino acids: CASSLVGGPDGDTQYF. The CDR3 DNA follows: TGTGCCAGCAGCTTAGTTGGAGGACCAGACGGAGATACGCAGTATTTT. The V and J genes are TRBV7-9 and TRBJ2-3; D is perhaps TRBD2 (5 bases). V lost 1 base, J lost 5 bases, and 16 bases lay in between. The CDR3 has 16 residues. The germline V gene encodes CDR1 SEHNR and CDR2 FQNEAQ (reference sequence).

This clonotype showed up just a few times. The chain couples TRBV28 to TRBJ1-4; D gene uncertain. Germline V CDR1 and CDR2: MDHEN, SYDVKM. V lost 5 bases to trimming and J lost 7 bases, with 14 bases between them. This CDR3 is built from 14 residues. CDR3 DNA sequence: TGTGCCAGCAGTCTCGGGAGTTTCGGTGAAAAACTGTTTTTT. Translation gives CASSLGSFGEKLFF.

This clonotype was detected a few times. V usage is TRBV4-1 and J usage is TRBJ2-1; 7 positions match TRBD2. V lost 2 bases, J lost 6 bases, and 4 bases stayed unmatched. The CDR3 loop spans 14 amino acids. CDR1 is MGHRA, CDR2 YSYEKL, per germline. The CDR3 DNA follows: TGCGCCAGCAGCCAAACCGGGAGGATCAATGAGCAGTTCTTC. Its translation is CASSQTGRINEQFF.

The rearrangement uses TRBV15 and TRBJ2-6, with a tentative D call TRBD2 (5 bases). The germline CDR1 and CDR2 sequences are LNHNV and YYDKDF (reference sequence). There are 16 residues in the CDR3. Trimming shortened V by 0 bases and J by 1 base, and 7 bases separated the two germline ends. The CDR3 coding sequence is TGTGCCACCAGCAGAGATGAGGGTTCTGGGGCCAACGTCCTGACTTTC. This gives the protein CATSRDEGSGANVLTF.

This clonotype showed up just a few times. This sequence joins TRBV7-2 and TRBJ2-1; D gene unclear. V shed 2 bases and J shed 5 bases, with 7 bases lying between them. The germline V gene encodes CDR1 SGHTA and CDR2 FQGNSA. The CDR3 totals 13 residues. In DNA, the CDR3 is TGTGCCAGCAGCTTACAGGCCGACAATGAGCAGTTCTTC. It yields the protein CASSLQADNEQFF.

A note on this clonotype: One end of the junction is discordant with germline, which a read error may explain. The chain couples TRBV19 to TRBJ1-2; D not certain. Germline lookup yields CDR1 LNHDA and CDR2 SQIVND (reference sequence). The CDR3 is 14 amino acids. The DNA for the CDR3 is TGTGCCAGTACTTCCTTTGACGGTGCACGTTCTAAAAGATTC. It specifies CASTSFDGARSKRF.

A few counts support this clonotype. The chain employs TRBV7-8 and TRBJ2-7; 7 bases align to TRBD2. Germline V gene data show CDR1 as SGHVS and CDR2 as FQNEAQ. The CDR3 runs to 14 residues. The V and J ends lost 5 bases and 2 bases, in that order; junction bases with no gene match: 6. The CDR3 DNA follows: TGTGCCAGCAGCGACGCAGCGGGGCCCTACGAGCAGTACTTC. Protein: CASSDAAGPYEQYF.

This clonotype was counted a few times. The V and J genes are TRBV4-3 and TRBJ2-4, with a tentative D call TRBD1 (5 bases). This CDR3 is 16 amino acids long. Germline loops: CDR1 LGHNA, CDR2 YSLEER. Trimming removed 1 base at V and 4 bases at J, with 14 bases between. For the CDR3, the DNA is TGCGCCAGCAGCCAAGGGGCAGGGATTGGGAAAAACATTCAGTACTTC. The encoded protein is CASSQGAGIGKNIQYF.

The V and J genes are TRBV27 and TRBJ1-2; D possibly corresponds to TRBD1 (5 bases). V was trimmed by 3 bases and J by 0 bases, leaving 8 bases between them. This CDR3 has 14 residues. CDR1 is MNHEY and CDR2 is SMNVEV in the germline V gene (reference sequence). The CDR3 reads CASSFGATNYGYTF. CDR3 sequence (DNA): TGTGCCAGCAGTTTCGGGGCAACTAACTATGGCTACACCTTC.

Note on this clonotype: Given a much more abundant clone one base away, this may be a read error. The rearrangement links TRBV6-5 to TRBJ2-3; no clear D. The germline CDR1 and CDR2 sequences are MNHEY and SVGAGI. The V end lost 6 bases, the J end lost 2 bases, and 6 bases lay between the germline ends. The CDR3 is 12 amino acids. The CDR3 DNA is TGTGCCAGCAGGACCTACACAGATACGCAGTATTTT. Encoded protein: CASRTYTDTQYF.

V usage is TRBV7-4 and J usage is TRBJ2-7, with a weak D call TRBD2 (6 bases). The CDR3 contains 16 residues. Germline-derived CDR1 and CDR2 are SGHVT and SQSDAQ. Trimming pared 2 bases from V and 2 bases from J, leaving 16 bases between. In DNA form, the CDR3 reads TGTGCCAGCAGCTTATCCGGAGGGGTACAGGCCTACGAGCAGTACTTC. It yields the protein CASSLSGGVQAYEQYF.

This chain connects TRBV27 to TRBJ2-3; 9 nucleotides match TRBD1. The germline V gene encodes CDR1 MNHEY and CDR2 SMNVEV (reference sequence). With V trimmed by 6 bases and J by 6 bases, 7 bases remained unmatched. The CDR3 is 14 residues long. The CDR3 sequence: CASRKTGGRDTQYF. The CDR3 bases are TGTGCCAGCAGGAAGACAGGGGGTCGGGATACGCAGTATTTT.

The chain links TRBV7-4 to TRBJ2-1, with D possibly TRBD2 on 5 matching bases. The CDR3 has 15 residues. Trimming stripped 5 bases from V and 4 bases from J, with 15 bases between. Germline V gene sequence: CDR1 SGHVT, CDR2 SQSDAQ. The chain's CDR3 is CASSPKWVAYNEQFF. For the CDR3, the DNA is TGTGCCAGCAGCCCGAAATGGGTAGCGTACAATGAGCAGTTCTTC.

The rearrangement uses TRBV7-9 and TRBJ2-7; maybe TRBD2 (6 bases). Germline V CDR1 and CDR2: SEHNR, FQNEAQ (reference sequence). V lost 1 base, J lost 6 bases, and 10 bases lay in between. The CDR3 consists of 13 residues. The CDR3 bases are TGTGCCAGCAGCTTAGGGGCTAGCGCCGAGCAGTACTTC. It is translated as CASSLGASAEQYF.

The rearrangement links TRBV28 to TRBJ2-7, with TRBD1 matching over 7 bases. J was trimmed by 1 base and V by 3 bases; bases with no gene match: 18. Germline V gene sequence: CDR1 MDHEN, CDR2 SYDVKM. CDR3 length: 19 residues. For the CDR3, the DNA is TGTGCCAGCAGTTTCAGTCTAGAACCCGGGACAGTAGGTTCCTACGAGCAGTACTTC. It yields the protein CASSFSLEPGTVGSYEQYF.

The chain combines TRBV10-3 with TRBJ2-7; TRBD1 matches 9 bases. Looked up from germline, CDR1 is ENHRY and CDR2 is SYGVKD. The CDR3 extends over 14 amino acids. Trimming cost V 2 bases and J 3 bases; bases outside gene matches: 2. CDR3 residues: CAISEPGQGYEQYV. The CDR3 region has the DNA TGTGCCATCAGTGAGCCGGGACAGGGCTACGAGCAGTACGTC.

This clonotype has at least ten counts. This chain links TRBV7-6 with TRBJ2-1; D gene ambiguous. This CDR3 contains 15 residues. V shed 1 base and J shed 2 bases, with 9 bases lying between them. CDR1 and CDR2 (germline): SGHVS, FNYEAQ. Here the CDR3 reads CASSLGGIPYNEQFF. The CDR3 region has the DNA TGTGCCAGCAGCTTAGGCGGTATTCCCTACAATGAGCAGTTCTTC. Using reference TRBV7-6 and TRBJ2-1 for the parts outside the CDR3, the full variable domain is GAGVSQSPRYKVTKRGQDVALRCDPISGHVSLYWYRQALGQGPEFLTYFNYEAQQDKSGLPNDRFSAERPEGSISTLTIQRTEQRDSAMYRCASSLGGIPYNEQFFGPGTRLTVL.

V is TRBV13 and J is TRBJ2-7, with TRBD2 identical over 13 bases. V shed 1 base, J shed 3 bases, and the junction held 18 bases outside the gene matches. CDR3 length: 21 residues. The V gene's germline CDR1 is PRHDT and CDR2 FYEKMQ (reference sequence). CDR3 bases: TGTGCCAGCAGCTTAGTCCGGACTAGCGGGGGAAAAGGATTTCGAATCTACGAGCAGTACTTC. The encoded protein is CASSLVRTSGGKGFRIYEQYF.

The V and J genes are TRBV19 and TRBJ2-3; D is perhaps TRBD1 or TRBD2 (5 bases each). In germline, CDR1 is LNHDA, CDR2 SQIVND (reference sequence). The CDR3 contains 14 residues. Between the trimmed V and J ends, which lost 9 bases and 5 bases, there was a span of 18 bases. The CDR3 DNA is TGTGCCAGCCGCGGGCCGGGGCTCGTAGATACGCAGTATTTT. As protein: CASRGPGLVDTQYF.

This clonotype was counted at least ten times. The rearrangement uses TRBV30 and TRBJ1-1, with 7 positions matching TRBD1. The CDR3 loop spans 12 amino acids. Germline values: CDR1 GTSNPN, CDR2 SVGIG (reference sequence). V shed 7 bases and J 2 bases; nucleotides not matched to a gene: 4. CDR3 sequence reads: CALGQLNTEAFF. Written as DNA, the CDR3 is TGTGCCTTGGGACAGCTTAACACTGAAGCTTTCTTT.

This chain uses TRBV20-1 with TRBJ2-3; 10 bases are shared with TRBD2. This CDR3 comprises 17 residues. The germline gives CDR1 DFQATT, CDR2 SNEGSKA (reference sequence). V was pared by 0 bases and J by 4 bases, with 10 bases of the junction left unmatched. The CDR3 region is CSARDLSSGSLADTQYF. In DNA form, the CDR3 reads TGCAGTGCTAGAGATCTCTCTAGCGGGAGCCTCGCAGATACGCAGTATTTT.

The V gene is TRBV11-2, the J gene TRBJ2-1; TRBD2 aligns across 8 bases. The CDR3 runs 15 residues. Germline V gene sequence: CDR1 SGHAT, CDR2 FQNNGV. Trimming at V came to 6 bases and at J to 7 bases, leaving 11 bases not matched to a gene. The CDR3 reads CASRLTGGLWNEQFF. CDR3 in DNA: TGTGCCAGCAGACTTACGGGGGGGCTGTGGAATGAGCAGTTCTTC. Supplemented by reference TRBV11-2 and TRBJ2-1, the full variable domain reads EAGVAQSPRYKIIEKRQSVAFWCNPISGHATLYWYQQILGQGPKLLIQFQNNGVVDDSQLPKDRFSAERLKGVDSTLKIQPAKLEDSAVYLCASRLTGGLWNEQFFGPGTRLTVL.